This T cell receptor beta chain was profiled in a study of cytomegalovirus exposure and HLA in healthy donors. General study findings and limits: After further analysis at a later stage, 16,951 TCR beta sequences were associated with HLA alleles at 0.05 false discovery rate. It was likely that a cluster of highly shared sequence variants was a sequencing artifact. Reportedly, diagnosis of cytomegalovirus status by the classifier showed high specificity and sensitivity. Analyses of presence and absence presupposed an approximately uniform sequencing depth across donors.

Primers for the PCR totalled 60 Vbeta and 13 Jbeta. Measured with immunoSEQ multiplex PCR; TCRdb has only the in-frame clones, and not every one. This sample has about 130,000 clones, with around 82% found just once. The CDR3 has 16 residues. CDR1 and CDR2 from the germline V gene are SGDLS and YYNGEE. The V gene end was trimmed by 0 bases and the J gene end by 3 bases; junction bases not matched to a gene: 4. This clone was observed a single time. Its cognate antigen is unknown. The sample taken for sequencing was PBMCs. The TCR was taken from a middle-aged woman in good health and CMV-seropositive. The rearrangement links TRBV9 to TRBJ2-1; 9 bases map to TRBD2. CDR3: CASSVDLAGDYNEQFF. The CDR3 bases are TGTGCCAGCAGCGTAGATTTAGCGGGAGACTACAATGAGCAGTTCTTC.